This TCR beta chain was sequenced during a study of T cells in tumors after PD-1 blockade. Turning to the study itself: A subset received ongoing vismodegib 150 mg daily alongside anti-PD-1 therapy.

The table lists this clone with a few counts. CDR1 is GTSNPN and CDR2 is SVGIG in the germline V gene (reference sequence). V was clipped by 2 bases and J by 2 bases, with 13 bases between them. The CDR3 has 14 amino acids. Using immunoSEQ multiplex PCR, the repertoire was profiled, and TCRdb retains in-frame clones only, with some absent. The data show just under 65,000 clones, under 80% seen once. This receptor was identified in a human donor with basal cell carcinoma. The chain employs TRBV30 and TRBJ2-7; possible D gene TRBD2, 5 bases. The sequenced sample was PBMCs, obtained after anti-PD-1 treatment. The CDR3 DNA is TGTGCCTGGAGTAAGGCGGGCAAGACCTACGAGCAGTACTTC. Translation: CAWSKAGKTYEQYF.